The 14 T cell receptor beta chains listed next were all sequenced from one sample in a study of T-cell memory formation after mild COVID-19. A single record per CDR3 protein comes from TCRdb applying MiXCR to the 5' RACE reads. This sample has around 310,000 distinct CDR3 sequences; less than 25% occur once, and the top ten carry roughly 23%. What was sequenced was PBMCs or a T cell subset sorted from them (not recorded which). All receptors derive from a man aged 18 to 29 who had mild COVID-19 (a few samples of this study predate the infection). Cell type and time point are not known.

This chain links TRBV4-2 with TRBJ1-4; D gene ambiguous. The V end lost 0 bases, the J end lost 10 bases, and 24 bases lay between the germline ends. Germline lookup yields CDR1 LGHNA and CDR2 YNFKEQ. The CDR3 contains 18 residues. CDR3 loop: CASSQDLSPMSGRRKLFF. DNA of the CDR3: TGTGCCAGCAGCCAAGATCTCAGCCCAATGTCAGGTCGAAGAAAACTGTTTTTT.

The chain couples TRBV5-1 to TRBJ1-3; 7 nucleotides align to TRBD1. The CDR3 extends over 15 amino acids. V shed 1 base and J 8 bases; nucleotides not matched to a gene: 9. The V gene's germline CDR1 is SGHRS and CDR2 YFSETQ. CDR3 nucleotide sequence: TGCGCCAGCAGCTTGCACGACAGGGCGCAGGACACCATATATTTT. Its translation: CASSLHDRAQDTIYF.

The genes are TRBV5-6 and TRBJ1-4; 7 bases agree with TRBD1. Unmatched junction bases numbered 2, after V lost 0 bases and J lost 3 bases. CDR1 is SGHDT, CDR2 YYEEEE, per germline. This CDR3 comprises 15 residues. CDR3 DNA: TGTGCCAGCAGCTTGGTAACAGGGGCTAATGAAAAACTGTTTTTT. Amino acid sequence: CASSLVTGANEKLFF.

This clonotype has a handful of counts. The rearrangement joins TRBV20-1 to TRBJ2-7, with D possibly matching TRBD1 (6 bases). CDR3 length: 15 amino acids. Germline V gene data show CDR1 as DFQATT and CDR2 as SNEGSKA (reference sequence). V dropped 5 bases and J dropped 5 bases, with 22 bases sitting between them. The CDR3 DNA is TGCAGTGCTGGGGTGACAGGACGGACCGTCAACGAGCAGTACTTC. Protein sequence: CSAGVTGRTVNEQYF.

The rearrangement uses TRBV7-9 and TRBJ1-4, with no clear D. The germline V gene has CDR1 SEHNR and CDR2 FQNEAQ (reference sequence). There are 16 residues in the CDR3. Trimming took off 3 bases at V and 7 bases at J, with 18 bases between the two ends. The CDR3 coding sequence is TGTGCCAGCAGCTTCTCGGCATCCCTCTCGGGTGAAAAACTGTTTTTT. Its translation is CASSFSASLSGEKLFF.

This clonotype was picked up a small number of times. The CDR3 loop reads CASSYPLDRGRIDEQFF. In nucleotides, the CDR3 is TGTGCCAGCAGTTATCCCCTAGACAGGGGGCGTATCGATGAGCAGTTCTTC. The chain is built from TRBV7-6 and TRBJ2-1; 10 bases align to TRBD1. The CDR3 is made up of 17 amino acids. From germline, CDR1 is SGHVS and CDR2 FNYEAQ. V dropped 6 bases and J dropped 8; count of bases not matched to a gene: 16. Together with reference TRBV7-6 and TRBJ2-1, the CDR3 gives the full variable domain: GAGVSQSPRYKVTKRGQDVALRCDPISGHVSLYWYRQALGQGPEFLTYFNYEAQQDKSGLPNDRFSAERPEGSISTLTIQRTEQRDSAMYRCASSYPLDRGRIDEQFFGPGTRLTVL.

This chain joins TRBV7-8 and TRBJ2-1, with 13 bases matching TRBD2. V dropped 3 bases and J dropped 9; count of bases not matched to a gene: 8. CDR1 is SGHVS, CDR2 FQNEAQ, per germline. There are 16 residues in the CDR3. DNA for the CDR3: TGTGCCAGCAGCTTGACTAGCGGGGGGACCGGGAGTGAGCAGTTCTTC. It specifies CASSLTSGGTGSEQFF.

V usage is TRBV20-1 and J usage is TRBJ1-3; 7 bases are a match to TRBD1. CDR1 and CDR2 (germline): DFQATT, SNEGSKA (reference sequence). This CDR3 comprises 16 residues. The V and J ends lost 0 bases and 0 bases, in that order; junction bases with no gene match: 5. CDR3 DNA: TGCAGTGCTAGAGACAGGGGGTCCAGCTCTGGAAACACCATATATTTT. As protein: CSARDRGSSSGNTIYF.

This clonotype was observed a few times. This chain uses TRBV6-5 with TRBJ2-3; 11 nucleotides agree with TRBD2. Germline V gene sequence: CDR1 MNHEY, CDR2 SVGAGI. CDR3 length: 13 residues. Germline trimming cut 7 bases from V and 4 bases from J; bases unmatched to any gene: 1. The CDR3 spells CASKLAGADTQYF. CDR3 DNA sequence: TGTGCCAGCAAACTAGCGGGGGCAGATACGCAGTATTTT.

The CDR3 protein is CASSRDRAGELFF. The CDR3 region has the DNA TGTGCCAGCAGCCGGGACAGAGCCGGGGAGCTGTTTTTT. The J gene is TRBJ2-2, the V gene TRBV7-2; 7 nucleotides match TRBD1. Germline V gene lookup returns CDR1 SGHTA and CDR2 FQGNSA. J gave up 6 bases and V 5 bases, and 3 bases lay outside the gene matches. CDR3 length: 13 amino acids. Full variable domain (remainder filled in from reference TRBV7-2 and TRBJ2-2): GAGVSQSPSNKVTEKGKDVELRCDPISGHTALYWYRQSLGQGLEFLIYFQGNSAPDKSGLPSDRFSAERTGGSVSTLTIQRTQQEDSAVYLCASSRDRAGELFFGEGSRLTVL.

This clonotype turned up a few times. This chain joins TRBV7-9 and TRBJ1-2; 7 bases align to TRBD1. The CDR3 is 15 residues long. J was trimmed by 6 bases and V by 6 bases; bases with no gene match: 13. Germline V gives CDR1 SEHNR, CDR2 FQNEAQ (reference sequence). Written as DNA, the CDR3 is TGTGCCAGCAGGCCACGTAAGGGACAGCGAAATGGCTACACCTTC. Amino acid sequence: CASRPRKGQRNGYTF. Full variable domain (missing parts from reference TRBV7-9 and TRBJ1-2): DTGVSQNPRHKITKRGQNVTFRCDPISEHNRLYWYRQTLGQGPEFLTYFQNEAQLEKSRLLSDRFSAERPKGSFSTLEIQRTEQGDSAMYLCASRPRKGQRNGYTFGSGTRLTVV.

On this clonotype itself: The junction does not match germline at one end; this may be a read error. V gene TRBV7-9 combines with J gene TRBJ1-2; TRBD1 aligns across 10 bases. Germline V lookup: CDR1 SEHNR, CDR2 FQNEAQ (reference sequence). The CDR3 has 15 amino acids. CDR3 protein: CANSYRDRGSYGYTF. Written as DNA, the CDR3 is TGTGCCAACAGCTACCGGGACAGGGGTTCTTATGGCTACACCTTC.

Only a few counts were recorded for this clonotype. CDR3 sequence reads: CASSYLEGTEAFF. The CDR3 DNA reads TGTGCCAGCAGTTACTTGGAGGGCACTGAAGCTTTCTTT. The V call is TRBV6-5, the J call TRBJ1-1; D unresolved. The CDR3 has 13 amino acids. V lost 1 base and J 4 bases, leaving 7 bases between the germline ends. Germline V gives CDR1 MNHEY, CDR2 SVGAGI.

This rearrangement joins TRBV19 to TRBJ1-2; D possibly corresponds to TRBD1 (5 bases). The V and J ends lost 4 bases and 0 bases respectively, with 12 bases between them. Germline-derived CDR1 and CDR2 are LNHDA and SQIVND (reference sequence). The CDR3 has 15 residues. The CDR3 is CASSSHSTANYGYTF. CDR3 DNA: TGTGCCAGTAGTAGCCATTCGACAGCTAACTATGGCTACACCTTC.